The 17 T cell receptor beta chains reported below all come from one sample, sequenced in a study of T cells in women clearing cervical HPV infection (dated by TCRdb to 2017 to 2018). Library preparation employed the immunoSEQ multiplex PCR assay. The table comes from immuneACCESS by way of TCRdb, which keeps in-frame sequences with V and J called. Part of the clones is missing from these tables; in studies checked, under half for an unresolved V gene and the rest for unknown reasons. The table held for this sample gives around 28,000 clones. 3% to 3.5% of the sample is taken by the ten largest. The source material was blood buffy coat. The receptors derive from a woman aged 18 to 75 with a cervical HPV16 infection that either progressed to CIN3+ or cleared (not recorded which).

Details on this clone: Coverage ceases 3 residues before the CDR3 finishes, and the germline J gene fills in the end. The chain couples TRBV20-1 to TRBJ1-1; perhaps TRBD1 as D (5 bases). The CDR3 runs to 13 residues. The germline V and J ends were trimmed by 0 bases and 3 bases, with 8 bases remaining between them. CDR1 is DFQATT, CDR2 SNEGSKA, per germline (reference sequence). The CDR3 DNA, read in part, is TGCAGTGCTAGAGAATCGGGGGACACTGAA. It codes for CSARESGDTE. The CDR3 as a whole reads CSARESGDTEAFF.

In the case of this clone: The CDR3 is cut off 3 residues early in the read; its end comes from the germline J gene. The chain links TRBV18 to TRBJ2-7; 8 positions agree with TRBD1. J gave up 3 bases and V 2 bases, and 3 bases lay outside the gene matches. The germline V gene encodes CDR1 KGHSH and CDR2 LQKENI. CDR3 size: 14 residues. The chain's CDR3 is CASSPGTGIYEQYF. The sequenced CDR3 bases are TGTGCCAGCTCACCAGGGACAGGAATCTACGAG.

In the case of this clone: A junction end diverges from the germline sequence, so it may reflect a read error. Read data end 3 residues before the CDR3 end; the end is taken from the germline J gene. This same CDR3 is encoded by further DNA sequences in the sample. V is TRBV7-2 and J is TRBJ1-3, with unresolved D. Germline V gene sequence: CDR1 SGHTA, CDR2 FQGNSA. The CDR3 sequence is 15 residues long. The CDR3 loop is CASSSQRTIGNTIYF. Incomplete CDR3 DNA: TGTGCCAGCAGCTCCCAACGGACTATAGGAAACACG.

In the case of this clone: Read data end 3 residues before the CDR3 end; the end is taken from the germline J gene. This chain uses TRBV7-3 with TRBJ2-5; maybe TRBD1 (6 bases). V lost 5 bases, J lost 4 bases, and 14 bases lay in between. In germline, CDR1 is SGHTA, CDR2 FQGTGA. The CDR3 is 14 residues long. CDR3 DNA, as far as it was read: TGTGCCAGCAGCGTGGACAGTACCCTAGAGACC. Translating it yields CASSVDSTLET. The entire CDR3 protein reads CASSVDSTLETQYF.

Note on this clone: The CDR3 goes on 3 residues after the read ends, and that part is filled in from the germline J gene. The gene calls are TRBV2 and TRBJ1-1, with TRBD1 identical over 7 bases. V lost 8 bases, J lost 6 bases, and 12 bases stayed unmatched. There are 14 residues in the CDR3. From germline, CDR1 is SNHLY and CDR2 FYNNEI. CDR3: CASRREQGFPEAFF. Incomplete CDR3 DNA: TGTGCCAGCCGCAGGGAACAGGGGTTTCCTGAA.

Regarding this clone: With the read ending 3 residues before the CDR3 end, the germline J gene is used to fill in that end. The genes are TRBV19 and TRBJ1-1; 9 nucleotides match TRBD1. The V gene's germline CDR1 is LNHDA and CDR2 SQIVND (reference sequence). The CDR3 totals 15 residues. Trimming removed 2 bases from V and 5 bases from J; junction bases left unmatched: 6. The part of the CDR3 DNA that was read is TGTGCCAGTAGTATATTTGGGACAGGGAGGACTGAA. As protein: CASSIFGTGRTE. In full, the CDR3 is CASSIFGTGRTEAFF.

Notes on this clone: The read falls 3 residues short of the CDR3 end, and the missing part is taken from the germline J gene. V and J are TRBV7-8 and TRBJ2-3; D might be TRBD2 (5 bases). CDR3 length: 16 residues. Germline assignment: CDR1 SGHVS and CDR2 FQNEAQ. The covered CDR3 bases are TGTGCCAGCAGCTCTTGGACTGGTCGGACCCAAGAGACG. Amino acids: CASSSWTGRTQET. The whole CDR3 protein reads CASSSWTGRTQETQYF.

With respect to this clone: The sequenced fragment ends 3 residues before the CDR3 boundary, so the rest is inferred from the germline J gene. The rearrangement joins TRBV18 to TRBJ1-3; D remains ambiguous. Trimming took 3 bases from V and 4 from J, leaving 13 bases between them. The CDR3 covers 15 residues. Looked up from germline, CDR1 is KGHSH and CDR2 is LQKENI. CDR3 DNA, as far as it was read: TGTGCCAGCTCACCTTTCGAAGGAGGGGGAAACACC. Its translation is CASSPFEGGGNT. From start to end, the CDR3 is CASSPFEGGGNTIYF.

CDR3 loop: CASSMGQGAYEQYF. Incomplete CDR3 DNA: TGTGCCAGCAGCATGGGACAGGGGGCCTACGAG. The rearrangement links TRBV7-8 to TRBJ2-7; TRBD1 agrees at 11 bases. The CDR3 end falls 3 residues outside the read, so it is completed with the germline J gene. Germline V gene lookup returns CDR1 SGHVS and CDR2 FQNEAQ. The CDR3 has 14 residues. Trimming at V came to 5 bases and at J to 2 bases, leaving 2 bases not matched to a gene.

Turning to this clone: The read stops 3 residues short of the end of the CDR3; the missing end is completed from the germline J gene. This chain joins TRBV2 and TRBJ2-4; 7 bases align to TRBD1. The CDR3 sequence is 12 residues long. Germline CDR1 reads SNHLY; CDR2 reads FYNNEI. The CDR3 reads CASRGQTYGQYF. Partial CDR3 DNA: TGTGCCAGCAGGGGACAGACCTATGGT.

On this clone: The read terminates 3 residues before the CDR3 end, so the remaining end is supplied by the germline J gene. This specimen includes other DNA sequences encoding the same CDR3. V gene TRBV5-1 combines with J gene TRBJ2-1, with D possibly being TRBD1 (7 bases). Per the germline V gene, CDR1 is SGHRS and CDR2 is YFSETQ. The CDR3 is 14 residues long. V was clipped by 9 bases and J by 5 bases, with 18 bases between them. CDR3 DNA (partial): TGCGCCACTTCAGGAGGGACAGAGAACAATGAG. Protein: CATSGGTENNE. The entire CDR3 reads CATSGGTENNEQFF.

Details on this clone: The read stops 3 residues short of the end of the CDR3; the missing end is completed from the germline J gene. The J gene is TRBJ2-1, the V gene TRBV10-3, with 8 nucleotides matching TRBD2. The CDR3 consists of 15 residues. The V gene end was trimmed by 1 base and the J gene end by 8 bases; junction bases not matched to a gene: 7. Per the germline V gene, CDR1 is ENHRY and CDR2 is SYGVKD. CDR3 loop: CAISEWSGGSDEQFF. The CDR3 bases that were read are TGTGCCATCAGTGAGTGGAGCGGGGGCTCCGATGAG.

Turning to this clone: The missing CDR3 end, 3 residues past where the read stops, is filled in from the germline J gene. The chain recombines TRBV5-1 with TRBJ2-1, with 13 bases aligning to TRBD2. The CDR3 extends over 13 amino acids. J was trimmed by 8 bases and V by 7 bases; bases with no gene match: 3. In germline, CDR1 is SGHRS, CDR2 YFSETQ. The covered CDR3 bases are TGCGCCAGCGGACTAGCGGGGGAGGATGAG. Translated, it gives CASGLAGEDE. The full CDR3 is CASGLAGEDEQFF.

As regards this clone: The missing CDR3 end, 3 residues past where the read stops, is filled in from the germline J gene. The rearrangement uses TRBV19 and TRBJ1-5, with 8 bases aligning to TRBD1. The CDR3 consists of 15 residues. J gave up 4 bases and V 5 bases, and 7 bases lay outside the gene matches. In germline, CDR1 is LNHDA, CDR2 SQIVND (reference sequence). The part of the CDR3 DNA that was read is TGTGCCAGTAGTTGGGCAGGGGGCGCAAATCAGCCC. Translated, it gives CASSWAGGANQP. The CDR3 in full is CASSWAGGANQPQHF.

On this clone itself: The CDR3 extends 3 residues past the end of the read, so its final part is completed from the germline J gene. The chain uses TRBV5-1 and TRBJ2-7, with 8 positions matching TRBD2. V shed 4 bases, J shed 6 bases, and the junction held 6 bases outside the gene matches. The CDR3 consists of 13 residues. Germline CDR1 SGHRS, CDR2 YFSETQ. The CDR3 protein is CASSLGLVGEQYF. The sequenced CDR3 bases are TGCGCCAGCAGCCTGGGACTAGTTGGCGAG.

In the case of this clone: The CDR3 extends 3 residues past the end of the read, so its final part is completed from the germline J gene. The chain recombines TRBV7-4 with TRBJ1-5; D remains unclear. Germline V gene lookup returns CDR1 SGHVT and CDR2 SQSDAQ. CDR3 size: 16 residues. V was pared by 5 bases and J by 1 base, with 15 bases between. Partial CDR3 DNA: TGTGCCAGCAGCCCGCTCGACACCAAGAGCAATCAGCCC. Its protein is CASSPLDTKSNQP. The complete CDR3 protein is CASSPLDTKSNQPQHF.

A remark on this clone: The DNA ends 3 residues before the CDR3 does, and the rest of the CDR3 is filled in from the germline J gene. The chain uses TRBV7-8 and TRBJ2-7; 8 nucleotides line up with TRBD1. The germline gives CDR1 SGHVS, CDR2 FQNEAQ. This CDR3 is built from 15 residues. V lost 5 bases and J lost 0; bases outside the gene matches: 6. The CDR3 region is CASSPGTGISYEQYF. The part of the CDR3 DNA that was read is TGTGCCAGCAGCCCCGGGACAGGAATCTCCTACGAG.